The present T cell receptor beta chain was sequenced within a study of blood T cell repertoires in COVID-19. Germline loops: CDR1 MNHEY, CDR2 SVGEGT. This CDR3 region has 13 residues. In the authors' methods: Amplifying reference gene primers gave estimates of nucleated cell counts. Profiling relied on immunoSEQ multiplex PCR, and the TCRdb table lists in-frame clones only, not all of them. The V and J calls and clone size come from that table; D and trimming were worked out from the DNA. The sample holds hundreds of thousands of clones, about nine tenths seen once. As concerns this clone: At one end, the junction sequence differs from germline, possibly due to a read error.

The receptor was derived from a man aged 18 to 30 with active or convalescent COVID-19. The chain carries TRBV6-2 or TRBV6-3 and TRBJ2-5, with D perhaps matching TRBD1 (6 bases). The specimen was peripheral blood. CDR3: CASSYLEGQLTHF. CDR3 DNA: TGTGCCAGCAGTTACTTGGAAGGACAGCTAACGCACTTC.